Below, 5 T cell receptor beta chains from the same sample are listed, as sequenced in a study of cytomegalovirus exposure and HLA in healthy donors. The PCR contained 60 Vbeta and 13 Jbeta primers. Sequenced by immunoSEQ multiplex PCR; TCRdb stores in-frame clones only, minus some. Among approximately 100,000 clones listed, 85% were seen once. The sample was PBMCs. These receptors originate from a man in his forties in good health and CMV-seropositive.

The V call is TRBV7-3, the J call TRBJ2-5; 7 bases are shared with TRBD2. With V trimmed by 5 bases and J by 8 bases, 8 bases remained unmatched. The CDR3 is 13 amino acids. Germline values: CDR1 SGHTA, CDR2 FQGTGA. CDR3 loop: CASSQASGRTQYF. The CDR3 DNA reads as TGTGCCAGCAGCCAAGCTAGCGGTAGAACCCAGTACTTC. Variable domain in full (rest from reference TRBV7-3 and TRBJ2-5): GAGVSQTPSNKVTEKGKYVELRCDPISGHTALYWYRQSLGQGPEFLIYFQGTGAADDSGLPNDRFFAVRPEGSVSTLKIQRTERGDSAVYLCASSQASGRTQYFGPGTRLLVL.

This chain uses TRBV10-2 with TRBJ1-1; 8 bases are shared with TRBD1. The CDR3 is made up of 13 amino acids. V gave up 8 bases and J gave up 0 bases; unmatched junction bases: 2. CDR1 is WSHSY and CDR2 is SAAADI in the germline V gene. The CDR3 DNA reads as TGCGCCAGCCGACAGGGGATGAACACTGAAGCTTTCTTT. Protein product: CASRQGMNTEAFF.

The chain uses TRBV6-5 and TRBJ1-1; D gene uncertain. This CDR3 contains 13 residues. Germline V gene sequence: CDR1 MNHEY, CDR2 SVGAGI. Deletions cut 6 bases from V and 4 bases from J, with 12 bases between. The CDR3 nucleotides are TGTGCCAGCAGGCCAAGACGGGGCACTGAAGCTTTCTTT. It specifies CASRPRRGTEAFF.

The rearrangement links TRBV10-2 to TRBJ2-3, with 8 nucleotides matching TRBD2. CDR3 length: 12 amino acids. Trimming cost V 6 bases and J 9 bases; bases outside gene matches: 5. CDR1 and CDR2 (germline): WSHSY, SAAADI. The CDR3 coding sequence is TGCGCCAGCAGGGATAGCGGGACGACGCAGTATTTT. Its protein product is CASRDSGTTQYF.

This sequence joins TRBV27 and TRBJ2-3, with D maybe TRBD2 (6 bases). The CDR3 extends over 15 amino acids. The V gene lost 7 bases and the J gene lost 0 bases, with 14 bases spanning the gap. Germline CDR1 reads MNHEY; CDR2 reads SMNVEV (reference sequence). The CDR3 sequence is CASNLMSGSTDTQYF. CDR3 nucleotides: TGTGCCAGCAATCTGATGAGCGGGAGCACAGATACGCAGTATTTT.